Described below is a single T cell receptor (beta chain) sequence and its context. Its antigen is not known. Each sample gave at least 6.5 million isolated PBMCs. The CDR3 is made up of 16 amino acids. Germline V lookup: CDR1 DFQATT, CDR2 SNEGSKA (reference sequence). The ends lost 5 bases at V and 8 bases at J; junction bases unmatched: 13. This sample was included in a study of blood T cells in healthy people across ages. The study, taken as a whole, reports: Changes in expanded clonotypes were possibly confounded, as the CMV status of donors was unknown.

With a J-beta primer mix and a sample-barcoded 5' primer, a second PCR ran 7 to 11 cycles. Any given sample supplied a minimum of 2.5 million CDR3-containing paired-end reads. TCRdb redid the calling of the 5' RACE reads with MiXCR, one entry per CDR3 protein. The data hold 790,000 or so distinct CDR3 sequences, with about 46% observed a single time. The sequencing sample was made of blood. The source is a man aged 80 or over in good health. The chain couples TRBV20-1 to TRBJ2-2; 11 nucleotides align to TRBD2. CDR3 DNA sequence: TGCAGTGCTGAACATAGACTAGCGGGAATGACTGGGGAGCTGTTTTTT. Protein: CSAEHRLAGMTGELFF.